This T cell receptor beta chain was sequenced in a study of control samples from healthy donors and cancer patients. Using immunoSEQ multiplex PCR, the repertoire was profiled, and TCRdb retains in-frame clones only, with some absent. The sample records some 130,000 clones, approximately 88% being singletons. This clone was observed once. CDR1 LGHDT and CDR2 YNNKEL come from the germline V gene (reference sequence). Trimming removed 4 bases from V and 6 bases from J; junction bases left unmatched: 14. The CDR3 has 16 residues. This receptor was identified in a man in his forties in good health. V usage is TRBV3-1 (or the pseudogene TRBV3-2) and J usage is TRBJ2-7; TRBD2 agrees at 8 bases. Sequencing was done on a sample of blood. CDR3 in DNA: TGTGCCAGCAGCCGCTTGGCTGCGCGGGGGGCCTCCGAGCAGTACTTC. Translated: CASSRLAARGASEQYF.